This T cell receptor beta chain is drawn from a study of blood T cells in healthy people across ages. PBMCs, at least 7 million per sample, were isolated. A J-beta primer mix and a sample-barcoded 5' primer were used in a second PCR of roughly 7 to 12 cycles. Each TCR beta cDNA got a 12-nucleotide random molecular identifier. TCRdb fed the 5' RACE reads into MiXCR, producing one record per CDR3 protein. Seen here are hundreds of thousands of distinct CDR3 sequences, about 44% observed once, and the top ten hold under 15%. The sequence derives from a man in his thirties or forties in good health. Sequencing was carried out using blood.

The CDR3 is CASSQASVFSKNIQYF. CDR3 nucleotide sequence: TGTGCCAGCAGCCAAGCTTCTGTATTCTCCAAAAACATTCAGTACTTC. The gene calls are TRBV3-1 and TRBJ2-4; D gene unclear. V was cut by 1 base and J by 2 bases, with 12 bases left in between. Germline loops: CDR1 LGHDT, CDR2 YNNKEL (reference sequence). The length of the CDR3 is 16 residues.